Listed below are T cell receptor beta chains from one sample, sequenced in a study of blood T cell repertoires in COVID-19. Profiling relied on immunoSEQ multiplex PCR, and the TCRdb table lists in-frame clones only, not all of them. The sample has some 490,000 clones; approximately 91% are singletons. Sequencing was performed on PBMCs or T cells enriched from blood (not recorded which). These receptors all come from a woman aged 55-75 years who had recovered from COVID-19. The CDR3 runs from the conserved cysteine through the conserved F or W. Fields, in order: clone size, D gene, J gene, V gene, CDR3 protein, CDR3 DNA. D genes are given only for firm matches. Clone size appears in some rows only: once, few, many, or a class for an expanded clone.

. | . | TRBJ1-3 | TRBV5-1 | CASSLVGTGNTIYF | TGCGCCAGCAGCTTGGTCGGGACTGGAAACACCATATATTTT
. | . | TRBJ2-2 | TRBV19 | CASSIVGAGSTGELFF | TGTGCCAGTAGTATAGTGGGTGCGGGCTCCACCGGGGAGCTGTTTTTT
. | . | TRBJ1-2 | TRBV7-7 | CASSCADITVGYGYTF | TGTGCTAGCAGCTGTGCTGACATAACAGTGGGCTATGGCTACACCTTC
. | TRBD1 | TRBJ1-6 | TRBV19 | CASRGQPRSFNSPLHF | TGTGCCAGTAGGGGACAGCCAAGGTCGTTTAATTCACCCCTCCACTTT
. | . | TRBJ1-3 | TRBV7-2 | CASSPSGWGNTIYF | TGTGCCAGCAGCCCTAGCGGTTGGGGAAACACCATATATTTT
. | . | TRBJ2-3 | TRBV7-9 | CASSPGVGLSTDTQYF | TGTGCCAGCAGCCCCGGGGTGGGACTCAGCACAGATACGCAGTATTTT
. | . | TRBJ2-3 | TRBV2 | CASSEFSVGGSTDTQYF | TGTGCCAGCAGTGAATTCAGCGTCGGGGGTAGCACAGATACGCAGTATTTT
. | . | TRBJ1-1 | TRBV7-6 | CASSLGGGDTEAFF | TGTGCCAGCAGCTTAGGAGGGGGGGACACTGAAGCTTTCTTT
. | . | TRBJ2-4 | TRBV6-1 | CASSEWRGLQNIQYF | TGTGCCAGCAGTGAATGGAGGGGGCTGCAAAACATTCAGTACTTC
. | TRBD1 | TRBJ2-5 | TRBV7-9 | CASTKGGQGRETQYF | TGTGCCAGCACCAAAGGTGGACAGGGGAGAGAGACCCAGTACTTC
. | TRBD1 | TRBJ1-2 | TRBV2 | CASSESGQGGSGYTF | TGTGCCAGCAGTGAATCAGGACAGGGAGGCAGTGGCTACACCTTC
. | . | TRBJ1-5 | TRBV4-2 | CASSQDGSGNQPQHF | TGTGCCAGCAGCCAAGATGGGTCAGGGAACCAGCCCCAGCATTTT
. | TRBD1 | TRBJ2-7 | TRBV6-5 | CASSFGQAFYEQYF | TGTGCCAGCAGTTTCGGACAGGCCTTTTACGAGCAGTACTTC
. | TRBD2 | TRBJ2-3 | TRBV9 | CASSPSAGRTDTQYF | TGTGCCAGCAGCCCTTCAGCGGGGAGGACAGATACGCAGTATTTT
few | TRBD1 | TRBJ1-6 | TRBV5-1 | CASSLGQPNSPLHF | TGCGCCAGCAGCCTGGGACAGCCAAATTCACCCCTCCACTTT
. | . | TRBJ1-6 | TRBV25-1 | CASSEYWEGSPLHF | TGTGCCAGCAGTGAATACTGGGAGGGTTCACCCCTCCACTTT
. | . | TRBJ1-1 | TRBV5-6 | CASSSWPGLLNTEAFF | TGTGCCAGCAGCTCGTGGCCGGGACTCTTGAACACTGAAGCTTTCTTT
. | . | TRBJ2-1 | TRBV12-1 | CASSFGLAGDASYNEQFF | TGTGCCAGCAGCTTTGGACTAGCGGGGGATGCCTCCTACAATGAGCAGTTCTTC
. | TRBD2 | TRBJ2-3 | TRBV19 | CAIRGGGDTQYF | TGTGCCATTCGGGGGGGCGGAGATACGCAGTATTTT
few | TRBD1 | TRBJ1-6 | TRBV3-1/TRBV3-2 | CASSHRTGPSPLHF | TGTGCCAGCAGCCATCGGACAGGGCCATCACCCCTCCACTTT
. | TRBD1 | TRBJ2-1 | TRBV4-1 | CASSLRGIREQFF | TGCGCCAGCAGCCTCAGGGGGATACGGGAGCAGTTCTTC
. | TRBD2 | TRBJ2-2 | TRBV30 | CAWSTSVLAVTNTGELFF | TGTGCCTGGAGTACTTCGGTACTAGCGGTAACAAACACCGGGGAGCTGTTTTTT
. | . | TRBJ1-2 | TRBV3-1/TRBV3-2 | CASSQTITGTRGGYTF | TGTGCCAGCAGCCAGACGATTACCGGGACCCGGGGGGGCTACACCTTC
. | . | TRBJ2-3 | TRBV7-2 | CASSPPSMAGFTDTQYF | TGTGCCAGCAGCCCCCCCAGTATGGCGGGGTTCACAGATACGCAGTATTTT
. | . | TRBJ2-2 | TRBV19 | CASSSGDRWELFF | TGTGCCAGTAGTTCGGGGGACCGGTGGGAGCTGTTTTTT
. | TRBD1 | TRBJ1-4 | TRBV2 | CASSDRQGAEKLFF | TGTGCCAGCAGTGACCGACAGGGGGCTGAAAAACTGTTTTTT
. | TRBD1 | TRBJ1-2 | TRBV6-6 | CASSYSGTGIMNGYTF | TGTGCCAGCAGTTACTCGGGGACAGGGATAATGAATGGCTACACCTTC
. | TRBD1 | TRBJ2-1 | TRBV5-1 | CASSQVQGAHFEQFF | TGCGCCAGCAGCCAGGTACAGGGGGCGCATTTTGAGCAGTTCTTC
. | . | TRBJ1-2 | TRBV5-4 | CASSFLPTGGYTF | TGTGCCAGCAGTTTTCTCCCCACGGGGGGCTACACCTTC